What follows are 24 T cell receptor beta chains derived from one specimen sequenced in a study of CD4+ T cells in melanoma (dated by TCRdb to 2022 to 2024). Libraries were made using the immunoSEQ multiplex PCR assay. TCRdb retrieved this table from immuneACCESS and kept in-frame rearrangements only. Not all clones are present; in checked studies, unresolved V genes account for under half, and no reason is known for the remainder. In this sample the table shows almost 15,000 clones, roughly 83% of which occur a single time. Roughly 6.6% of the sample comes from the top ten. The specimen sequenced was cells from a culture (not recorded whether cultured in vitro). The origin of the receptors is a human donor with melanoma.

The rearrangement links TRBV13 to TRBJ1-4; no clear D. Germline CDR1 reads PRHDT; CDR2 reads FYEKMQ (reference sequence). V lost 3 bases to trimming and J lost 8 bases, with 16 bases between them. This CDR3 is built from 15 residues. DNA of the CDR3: TGTGCCAGCAGCTTGAGGACCTATTCAGCGGAAAAACTGTTTTTT. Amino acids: CASSLRTYSAEKLFF. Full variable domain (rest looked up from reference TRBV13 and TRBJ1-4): AAGVIQSPRHLIKEKRETATLKCYPIPRHDTVYWYQQGPGQDPQFLISFYEKMQSDKGSIPDRFSAQQFSDYHSELNMSSLELGDSALYFCASSLRTYSAEKLFFGSGTQLSVL.

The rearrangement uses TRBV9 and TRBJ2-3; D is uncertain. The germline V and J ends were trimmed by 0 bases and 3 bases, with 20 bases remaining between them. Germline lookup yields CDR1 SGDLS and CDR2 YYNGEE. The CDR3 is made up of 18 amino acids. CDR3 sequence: CASSVATGPGPPTDTQYF. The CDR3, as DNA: TGTGCCAGCAGCGTAGCAACCGGGCCAGGTCCTCCTACAGATACGCAGTATTTT.

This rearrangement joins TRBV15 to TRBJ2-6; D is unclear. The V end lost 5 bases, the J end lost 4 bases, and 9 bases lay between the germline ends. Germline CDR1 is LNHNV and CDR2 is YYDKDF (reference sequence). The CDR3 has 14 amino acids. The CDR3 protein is CATSVMRGANVLTF. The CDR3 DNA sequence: TGTGCCACCAGCGTGATGAGAGGGGCCAACGTCCTGACTTTC.

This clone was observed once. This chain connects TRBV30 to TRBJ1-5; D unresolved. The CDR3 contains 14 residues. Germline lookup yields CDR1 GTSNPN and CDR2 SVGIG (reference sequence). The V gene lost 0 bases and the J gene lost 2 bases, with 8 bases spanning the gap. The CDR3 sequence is CAWSVTKGNQPQHF. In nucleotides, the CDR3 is TGTGCCTGGAGTGTAACCAAGGGCAATCAGCCCCAGCATTTT.

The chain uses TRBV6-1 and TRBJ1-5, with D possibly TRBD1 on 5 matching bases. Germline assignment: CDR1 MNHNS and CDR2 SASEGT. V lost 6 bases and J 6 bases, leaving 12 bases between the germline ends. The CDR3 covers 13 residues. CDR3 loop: CASRQEEGQPQHF. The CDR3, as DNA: TGTGCCAGCAGACAGGAGGAGGGTCAGCCCCAGCATTTT.

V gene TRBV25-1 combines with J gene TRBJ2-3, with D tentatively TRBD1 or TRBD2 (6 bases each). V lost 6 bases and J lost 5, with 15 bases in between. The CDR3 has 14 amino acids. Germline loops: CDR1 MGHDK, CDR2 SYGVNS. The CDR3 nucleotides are TGTGCCAGCAGATACAGGGAGGTTGGAGATACGCAGTATTTT. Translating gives CASRYREVGDTQYF.

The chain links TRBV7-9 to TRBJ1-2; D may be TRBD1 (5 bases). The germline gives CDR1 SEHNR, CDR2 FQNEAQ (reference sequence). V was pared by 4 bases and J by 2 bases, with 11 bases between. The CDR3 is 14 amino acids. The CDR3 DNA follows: TGTGCCAGCAGCTGGGCCCGGGACAACTATGGCTACACCTTC. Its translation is CASSWARDNYGYTF.

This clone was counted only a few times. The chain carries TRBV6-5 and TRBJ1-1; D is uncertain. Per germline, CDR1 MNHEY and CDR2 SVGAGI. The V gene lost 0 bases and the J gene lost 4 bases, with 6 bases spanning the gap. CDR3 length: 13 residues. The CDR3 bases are TGTGCCAGCAGTTACTCGGAAGTCACTGAAGCTTTCTTT. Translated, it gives CASSYSEVTEAFF.

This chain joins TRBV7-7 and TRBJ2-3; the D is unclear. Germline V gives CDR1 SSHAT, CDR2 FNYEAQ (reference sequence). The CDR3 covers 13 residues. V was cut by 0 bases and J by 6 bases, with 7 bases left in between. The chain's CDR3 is CASSLARRDTQYF. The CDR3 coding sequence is TGTGCCAGCAGCTTAGCGCGAAGGGATACGCAGTATTTT.

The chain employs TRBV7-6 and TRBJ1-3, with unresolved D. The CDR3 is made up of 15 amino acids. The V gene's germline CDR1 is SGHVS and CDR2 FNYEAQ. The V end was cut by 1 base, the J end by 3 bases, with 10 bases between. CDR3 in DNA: TGTGCCAGCAGCTTAGTCGGCGGGTTTGGAAACACCATATATTTT. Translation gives CASSLVGGFGNTIYF.

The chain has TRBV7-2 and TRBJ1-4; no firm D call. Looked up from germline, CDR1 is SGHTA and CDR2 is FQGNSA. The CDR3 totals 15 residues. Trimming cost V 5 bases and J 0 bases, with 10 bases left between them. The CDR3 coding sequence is TGTGCCAGCAGCCCCCACAGCACAACTAATGAAAAACTGTTTTTT. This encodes CASSPHSTTNEKLFF.

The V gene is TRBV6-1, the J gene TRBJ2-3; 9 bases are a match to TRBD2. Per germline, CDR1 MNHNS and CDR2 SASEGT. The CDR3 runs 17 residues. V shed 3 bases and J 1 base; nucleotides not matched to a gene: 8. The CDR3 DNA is TGTGCCAGCAGTGATTTGGTAGCGGGGGTCCGCACAGATACGCAGTATTTT. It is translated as CASSDLVAGVRTDTQYF.

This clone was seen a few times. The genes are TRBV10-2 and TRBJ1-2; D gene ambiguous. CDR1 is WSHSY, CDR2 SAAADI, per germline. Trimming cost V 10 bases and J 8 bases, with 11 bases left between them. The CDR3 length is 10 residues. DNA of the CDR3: TGCGCCACGAGGGTAAACGGCTACACCTTC. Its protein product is CATRVNGYTF.

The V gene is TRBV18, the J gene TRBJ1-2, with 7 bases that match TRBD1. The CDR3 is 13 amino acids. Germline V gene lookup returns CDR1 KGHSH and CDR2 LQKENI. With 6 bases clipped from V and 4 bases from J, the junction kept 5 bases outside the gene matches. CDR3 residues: CASSPGTAYGYTF. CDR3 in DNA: TGTGCCAGCTCTCCCGGGACAGCCTATGGCTACACCTTC.

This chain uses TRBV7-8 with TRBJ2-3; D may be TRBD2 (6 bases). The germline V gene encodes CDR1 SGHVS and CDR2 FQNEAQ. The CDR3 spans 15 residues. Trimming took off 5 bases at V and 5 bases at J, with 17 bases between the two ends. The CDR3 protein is CASSAYGGSEDTQYF. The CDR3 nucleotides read TGTGCCAGCAGCGCCTACGGGGGTAGTGAAGATACGCAGTATTTT.

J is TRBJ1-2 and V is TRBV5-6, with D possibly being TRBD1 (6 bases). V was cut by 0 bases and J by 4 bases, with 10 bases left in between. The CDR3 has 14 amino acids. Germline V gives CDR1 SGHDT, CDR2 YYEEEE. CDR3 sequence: CASSLAGQPYGYTF. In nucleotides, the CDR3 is TGTGCCAGCAGCTTGGCAGGACAGCCCTATGGCTACACCTTC. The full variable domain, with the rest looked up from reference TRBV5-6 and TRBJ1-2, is DAGVTQSPTHLIKTRGQQVTLRCSPKSGHDTVSWYQQALGQGPQFIFQYYEEEERQRGNFPDRFSGHQFPNYSSELNVNALLLGDSALYLCASSLAGQPYGYTFGSGTRLTVV.

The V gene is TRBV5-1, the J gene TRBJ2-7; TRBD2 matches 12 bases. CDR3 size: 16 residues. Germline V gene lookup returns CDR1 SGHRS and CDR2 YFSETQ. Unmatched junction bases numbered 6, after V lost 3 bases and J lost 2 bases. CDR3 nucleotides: TGCGCCAGCAGCTGGACCCTAGCGGGGGGGGCCTACGAGCAGTACTTC. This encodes CASSWTLAGGAYEQYF.

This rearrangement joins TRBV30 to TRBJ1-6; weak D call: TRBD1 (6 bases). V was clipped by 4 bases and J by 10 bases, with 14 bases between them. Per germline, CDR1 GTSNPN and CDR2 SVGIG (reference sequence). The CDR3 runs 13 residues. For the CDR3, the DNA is TGTGCCTGGAAGGGGGGGGGAAACTCACCCCTCCACTTT. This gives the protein CAWKGGGNSPLHF.

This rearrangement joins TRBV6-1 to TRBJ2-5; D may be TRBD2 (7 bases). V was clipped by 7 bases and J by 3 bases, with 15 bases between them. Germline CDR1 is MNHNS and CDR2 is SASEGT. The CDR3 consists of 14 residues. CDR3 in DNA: TGTGCCAGCACCTTGGGGGGGCCCAAAGAGACCCAGTACTTC. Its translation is CASTLGGPKETQYF.

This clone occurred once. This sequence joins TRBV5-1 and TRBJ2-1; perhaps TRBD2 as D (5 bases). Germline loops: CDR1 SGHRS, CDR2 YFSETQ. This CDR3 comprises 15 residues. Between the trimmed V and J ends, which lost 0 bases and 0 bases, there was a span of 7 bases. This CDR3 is CASSLDGDSYNEQFF. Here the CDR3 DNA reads TGCGCCAGCAGCTTGGACGGGGACTCCTACAATGAGCAGTTCTTC.

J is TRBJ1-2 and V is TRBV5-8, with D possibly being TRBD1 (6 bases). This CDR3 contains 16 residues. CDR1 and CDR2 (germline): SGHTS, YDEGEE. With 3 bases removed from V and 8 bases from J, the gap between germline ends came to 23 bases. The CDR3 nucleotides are TGTGCCAGCAGCTGGGACCCTCAATTGGGGGCGGCCGGCTACACCTTC. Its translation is CASSWDPQLGAAGYTF.

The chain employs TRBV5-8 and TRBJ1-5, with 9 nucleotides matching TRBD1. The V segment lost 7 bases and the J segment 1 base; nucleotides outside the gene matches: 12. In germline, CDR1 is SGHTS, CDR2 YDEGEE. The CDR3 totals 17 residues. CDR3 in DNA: TGTGCCAGCCTACCGGGACAGGGTTTTGACAGCAATCAGCCCCAGCATTTT. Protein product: CASLPGQGFDSNQPQHF.

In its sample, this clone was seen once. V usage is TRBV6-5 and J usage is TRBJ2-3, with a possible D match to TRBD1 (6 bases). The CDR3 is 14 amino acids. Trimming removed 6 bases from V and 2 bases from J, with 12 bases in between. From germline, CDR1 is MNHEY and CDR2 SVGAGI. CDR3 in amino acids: CASSLRGSTDTQYF. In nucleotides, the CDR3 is TGTGCCAGCAGCCTCAGGGGTTCCACAGATACGCAGTATTTT.

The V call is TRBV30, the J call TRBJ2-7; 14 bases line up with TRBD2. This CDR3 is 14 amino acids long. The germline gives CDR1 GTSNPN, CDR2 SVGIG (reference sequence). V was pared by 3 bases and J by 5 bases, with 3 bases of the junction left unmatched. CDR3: CAWSGLAGGHEQYF. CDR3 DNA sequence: TGTGCCTGGAGCGGACTAGCGGGGGGCCACGAGCAGTACTTC.